The 6 T cell receptor beta chains below come from one sample, sequenced in a study of blood T cells in healthy people across ages (dated by TCRdb to the mid-2010s). The library was produced with 5' RACE. A second PCR of roughly 6 to 11 cycles was run with a J-beta primer mix and a sample-barcoded 5' primer. Through fastp at Q25 and MiXCR, TCRdb rebuilt clones from the public reads, retaining in-frame beta chains. Identical CDR3 proteins give one entry, which carries the most common genes and DNA. This sample lists roughly 1.9 million distinct CDR3 sequences; roughly 43% were detected once. The ten biggest clones cover 23% of the sample. The sample comprised blood. The receptors derive from a human donor in good health.

V gene TRBV4-3 combines with J gene TRBJ2-7, with TRBD2 matching over 7 bases. In germline, CDR1 is LGHNA, CDR2 YSLEER. The J segment lost 2 bases and the V segment lost 0 bases, leaving 7 bases of the junction unmatched. CDR3 size: 16 residues. This chain's CDR3 is CASSQEGGWTPYEQYF. CDR3 DNA sequence: TGCGCCAGCAGCCAAGAGGGGGGGTGGACTCCCTACGAGCAGTACTTC.

The chain joins TRBV7-9 to TRBJ1-2; 8 positions agree with TRBD1. The germline CDR1 and CDR2 sequences are SEHNR and FQNEAQ (reference sequence). The CDR3 contains 15 residues. V dropped 2 bases and J dropped 8; count of bases not matched to a gene: 10. The DNA of the CDR3 is TGTGCCAGCAGCTTACCCACCTCGGACAGGGACGGCTACACCTTC. Translation: CASSLPTSDRDGYTF.

V and J are TRBV27 and TRBJ1-2; TRBD1 agrees at 11 bases. From germline, CDR1 is MNHEY and CDR2 SMNVEV (reference sequence). V shed 4 bases, J shed 5 bases, and the junction held 9 bases outside the gene matches. The CDR3 runs to 16 residues. The CDR3 DNA sequence: TGTGCCAGCAGTTGGGGCCCAGGACAGGGGGCATATGGCTACACCTTC. Its translation is CASSWGPGQGAYGYTF.

This clonotype was counted a single time. This chain joins TRBV6-6 and TRBJ1-2, with a weak D call TRBD1 (5 bases). The germline V and J ends were trimmed by 0 bases and 2 bases, with 13 bases remaining between them. The CDR3 totals 16 residues. The germline CDR1 and CDR2 sequences are MNHNY and SVGAGI (reference sequence). The CDR3 region is CASSYSAAGLNYGYTF. CDR3 nucleotides: TGTGCCAGCAGTTACTCGGCGGCAGGGCTAAACTATGGCTACACCTTC.

The chain employs TRBV12-3 or TRBV12-4 and TRBJ2-1; TRBD2 matches 11 bases. This CDR3 is 15 amino acids long. V was pared by 5 bases and J by 6 bases, with 6 bases of the junction left unmatched. CDR3 nucleotide sequence: TGTGCCAGCAGTGCGTCGGGACTAGCGGTCAATGAGCAGTTCTTC. Amino acid sequence: CASSASGLAVNEQFF.

This clonotype was counted only a few times. The V call is TRBV3-1, the J call TRBJ2-1, with 7 bases fitting TRBD2. This CDR3 spans 15 amino acids. Trimming at V came to 4 bases and at J to 5 bases, leaving 8 bases not matched to a gene. CDR1 is LGHDT and CDR2 is YNNKEL in the germline V gene (reference sequence). The CDR3 loop reads CASSPGLSGDNEQFF. In nucleotides, the CDR3 is TGTGCCAGCAGCCCGGGGTTGAGCGGGGACAATGAGCAGTTCTTC.